This T cell receptor (beta chain) originates from a study of blood T cells in healthy people across ages. Whole-study findings and limits: Diversity was estimated from one million T cells, and these estimates were considered underestimates.

As regards this clonotype: Its target is unknown.

Per the germline V gene, CDR1 is MNHEY and CDR2 is SVGAGI. V lost 6 bases to trimming and J lost 11 bases; unmatched junction nucleotides: 11. This CDR3 contains 15 residues. Alongside a J-beta primer mix, a sample-barcoded 5' primer served in a second PCR lasting 7 to 11 cycles. TCRdb analysed the 5' RACE reads with MiXCR anew, one entry per CDR3 protein. The sample includes roughly 1,500,000 distinct CDR3 sequences, approximately 40% seen only once; the top ten take 7.9%. The sample comprised blood. The chain carries TRBV6-5 and TRBJ2-5; 14 bases align to TRBD2. The receptor comes from a woman aged 18-29 years in good health. The CDR3 sequence: CASSRLAGGQHEQYF. CDR3 coding DNA: TGTGCCAGCAGCCGACTAGCGGGGGGGCAACATGAGCAGTACTTC.